These 14 T cell receptor beta chains were sequenced from one sample in a study of technical replicates of blood from a few donors. Here immunoSEQ multiplex PCR was the method, and the copy in TCRdb shows in-frame clones only, minus some. The sample includes 68,000 or so clones, 92% of them seen just once. The sample was T cells isolated from PBMCs. The origin of the receptors is a human donor in good health.

The rearrangement joins TRBV10-2 to TRBJ1-1, with no clear D. The CDR3 consists of 14 residues. Trimming took 3 bases from V and 3 from J, leaving 11 bases between them. Germline V gene sequence: CDR1 WSHSY, CDR2 SAAADI. DNA of the CDR3: TGCGCCAGCAGTGAACCGGGGTCTTACACTGAAGCTTTCTTT. Translation: CASSEPGSYTEAFF.

The chain links TRBV5-1 to TRBJ1-5; no clear D gene. Germline V gene sequence: CDR1 SGHRS, CDR2 YFSETQ. Between the trimmed V and J ends, which lost 0 bases and 5 bases, there was a span of 6 bases. The CDR3 has 13 residues. The chain's CDR3 is CASSLAQDQPQHF. DNA for the CDR3: TGCGCCAGCAGCTTGGCCCAGGATCAGCCCCAGCATTTT.

The CDR3 region has the DNA TGTGCCAGCAGTTTAGGGGGGACGCAGTATTTT. Its protein is CASSLGGTQYF. The rearrangement joins TRBV27 to TRBJ2-3, with D possibly TRBD2 on 6 matching bases. The V gene's germline CDR1 is MNHEY and CDR2 SMNVEV (reference sequence). This CDR3 comprises 11 residues. The V gene lost 2 bases and the J gene lost 9 bases, with 6 bases spanning the gap.

A remark on this clone: It is unclear where the CDR3 begins or ends on the DNA, so no DNA is shown, and the CDR3 is as TCRdb lists it. The rearrangement joins TRBV29-1 to TRBJ2-4; TRBD1 reflects the table's D call only, with no check against the DNA. Inclusive of both ends, the CDR3 amounts to 12 amino acids. CDR1 and CDR2 (germline): SQVTM, ANQGSEA. CDR3 loop: CSVVVGQGAKYF.

The chain links TRBV27 to TRBJ1-2, with 7 bases aligning to TRBD1. The CDR3 is 13 amino acids. CDR1 and CDR2 from the germline V gene are MNHEY and SMNVEV (reference sequence). Trimming removed 3 bases from V and 7 bases from J; junction bases left unmatched: 5. The CDR3 DNA is TGTGCCAGCAGTTTTAGGACAGGTAGTGGCTACACCTTC. Translating gives CASSFRTGSGYTF.

The CDR3 DNA sequence: TGTGCCAGCTACCCAGTCGGGACAGGCAATGAAAAACTGTTTTTT. Its protein product is CASYPVGTGNEKLFF. The J gene is TRBJ1-4, the V gene TRBV28, with 8 positions matching TRBD1. Unmatched junction bases numbered 10, after V lost 8 bases and J lost 5 bases. Germline loops: CDR1 MDHEN, CDR2 SYDVKM. The CDR3 consists of 15 residues.

The chain couples TRBV6-6 to TRBJ2-1, with D possibly matching TRBD2 (5 bases). Per germline, CDR1 MNHNY and CDR2 SVGAGI (reference sequence). V was cut by 0 bases and J by 6 bases, with 12 bases left in between. The CDR3 has 15 amino acids. The CDR3 region is CASSYSGVGSNEQFF. The CDR3, as DNA: TGTGCCAGCAGTTACTCCGGGGTCGGGTCCAATGAGCAGTTCTTC.

The V gene is TRBV11-2, the J gene TRBJ2-1; 9 nucleotides agree with TRBD2. This CDR3 contains 15 residues. CDR1 SGHAT and CDR2 FQNNGV come from the germline V gene. V lost 5 bases to trimming and J lost 5 bases; unmatched junction nucleotides: 7. The CDR3 DNA follows: TGTGCCAGCAGCCTGAGCGGGAGGATGAACAATGAGCAGTTCTTC. Amino acids: CASSLSGRMNNEQFF.

This clone was seen once. The V call is TRBV27, the J call TRBJ1-2; D remains ambiguous. The CDR3 is 12 amino acids. Germline lookup yields CDR1 MNHEY and CDR2 SMNVEV (reference sequence). Deletions cut 4 bases from V and 8 bases from J, with 11 bases between. CDR3 amino acids: CASSSAGGGYTF. The DNA for the CDR3 is TGTGCCAGCAGTTCCGCGGGCGGAGGCTACACCTTC.

The chain joins TRBV7-9 to TRBJ1-2; unclear D gene. The CDR3 spans 12 residues. V gave up 2 bases and J gave up 8 bases, with 9 bases separating them. CDR1 and CDR2 from the germline V gene are SEHNR and FQNEAQ (reference sequence). The CDR3 sequence is CASSLQDSGYTF. In DNA, the CDR3 is TGTGCCAGCAGCTTACAGGACTCAGGCTACACCTTC. The variable domain in full, with the rest retrieved from reference TRBV7-9 and TRBJ1-2, is DTGVSQNPRHKITKRGQNVTFRCDPISEHNRLYWYRQTLGQGPEFLTYFQNEAQLEKSRLLSDRFSAERPKGSFSTLEIQRTEQGDSAMYLCASSLQDSGYTFGSGTRLTVV.

The rearrangement uses TRBV5-4 and TRBJ2-7; D gene uncertain. V lost 2 bases to trimming and J lost 2 bases, with 11 bases between them. CDR1 SGHNT and CDR2 YYREEE come from the germline V gene (reference sequence). The CDR3 extends over 14 amino acids. CDR3 in DNA: TGTGCCAGCAGCTTCGACGACAAGACCTACGAGCAGTACTTC. Encoded protein: CASSFDDKTYEQYF.

Only one count was recorded for this clone. The chain links TRBV2 to TRBJ2-7, with TRBD2 identical over 9 bases. The ends lost 7 bases at V and 6 bases at J; junction bases unmatched: 10. This CDR3 is built from 14 residues. The germline CDR1 and CDR2 sequences are SNHLY and FYNNEI. CDR3 in amino acids: CASTLLAGRVEQYF. The DNA of the CDR3 is TGTGCCAGCACGTTACTAGCGGGCCGGGTCGAGCAGTACTTC.

This rearrangement joins TRBV19 to TRBJ2-2, with D possibly being TRBD1 (6 bases). The CDR3 is 16 residues long. The V gene's germline CDR1 is LNHDA and CDR2 SQIVND (reference sequence). V lost 7 bases, J lost 2 bases, and 17 bases lay in between. This CDR3 reads CASIPRGQFNTGELFF. As DNA, the CDR3 is TGTGCCAGTATCCCCCGGGGACAATTTAACACCGGGGAGCTGTTTTTT. The entire variable domain, with the rest obtained from reference TRBV19 and TRBJ2-2, is as follows: DGGITQSPKYLFRKEGQNVTLSCEQNLNHDAMYWYRQDPGQGLRLIYYSQIVNDFQKGDIAEGYSVSREKKESFPLTVTSAQKNPTAFYLCASIPRGQFNTGELFFGEGSRLTVL.

The chain is built from TRBV7-6 and TRBJ2-5; D is uncertain. V was cut by 2 bases and J by 0 bases, with 7 bases left in between. Germline assignment: CDR1 SGHVS and CDR2 FNYEAQ. The CDR3 has 14 residues. CDR3 nucleotides: TGTGCCAGCAGCTTAACAGATTACCAAGAGACCCAGTACTTC. Residues: CASSLTDYQETQYF.